These 21 T cell receptor beta chains share one sample of origin, sequenced in a study of cytomegalovirus exposure and HLA in healthy donors. PCR was performed using 60 Vbeta and 13 Jbeta primers. Produced via immunoSEQ multiplex PCR; TCRdb's table is partial and in-frame only. Counted here are some 120,000 clones, roughly 68% occurring once; the ten biggest clones make up 0.85% to 0.9%. Sample: PBMCs. Source of these receptors: a woman aged 25 to 39 in good health and CMV-seronegative.

This clone was seen only once. V usage is TRBV5-1 and J usage is TRBJ2-7, with D hard to call. The CDR3 contains 13 residues. The germline V gene encodes CDR1 SGHRS and CDR2 YFSETQ. V lost 2 bases and J 0 bases, leaving 6 bases between the germline ends. CDR3 sequence: CASSFEISYEQYF. Written as DNA, the CDR3 is TGCGCCAGCAGCTTCGAGATCTCCTACGAGCAGTACTTC.

This chain connects TRBV29-1 to TRBJ1-2; 9 bases are shared with TRBD1. The V gene end was trimmed by 7 bases and the J gene end by 0 bases; junction bases not matched to a gene: 6. Germline loops: CDR1 SQVTM, CDR2 ANQGSEA. This CDR3 is 14 amino acids long. CDR3 sequence: CSGAQGAANYGYTF. The CDR3 bases are TGCAGCGGTGCACAGGGGGCAGCTAACTATGGCTACACCTTC.

The table lists this clone with a few counts. The chain has TRBV27 and TRBJ1-1; 10 bases are a match to TRBD1. V lost 6 bases, J lost 11 bases, and 6 bases stayed unmatched. The CDR3 is made up of 12 amino acids. CDR1 is MNHEY and CDR2 is SMNVEV in the germline V gene (reference sequence). The CDR3 here is CASRGQGLNAFF. In DNA form, the CDR3 reads TGTGCCAGCAGGGGACAGGGGTTGAATGCTTTCTTT.

This chain joins TRBV10-1 and TRBJ2-5; TRBD2 is a possible D gene (6 bases). CDR3 length: 14 amino acids. Trimming pared 4 bases from V and 4 bases from J, leaving 13 bases between. Germline-derived CDR1 and CDR2 are WNHNN and SYGVQD (reference sequence). This CDR3 reads CASSVGGLGETQYF. In nucleotides, the CDR3 is TGCGCCAGCAGTGTTGGAGGGTTGGGAGAGACCCAGTACTTC.

The chain recombines TRBV19 with TRBJ1-1, with D tentatively TRBD1 (6 bases). CDR3 length: 14 residues. CDR1 and CDR2 from the germline V gene are LNHDA and SQIVND (reference sequence). V lost 7 bases to trimming and J lost 1 base, with 13 bases between them. The CDR3 sequence: CASTPIGGNTEAFF. The CDR3 bases are TGTGCCAGTACCCCCATAGGGGGGAACACTGAAGCTTTCTTT. The full variable domain, rest sourced from reference TRBV19 and TRBJ1-1, is DGGITQSPKYLFRKEGQNVTLSCEQNLNHDAMYWYRQDPGQGLRLIYYSQIVNDFQKGDIAEGYSVSREKKESFPLTVTSAQKNPTAFYLCASTPIGGNTEAFFGQGTRLTVV.

There are a few counts of this clone. V usage is TRBV29-1 and J usage is TRBJ1-1; 9 nucleotides match TRBD1. Germline V gene lookup returns CDR1 SQVTM and CDR2 ANQGSEA. The CDR3 loop spans 11 amino acids. V trimming: 5 bases; J trimming: 6 bases; junction bases outside the gene matches: 1. The CDR3 protein is CSVRTGAEAFF. The DNA of the CDR3 is TGCAGCGTTCGGACAGGGGCTGAAGCTTTCTTT.

The chain combines TRBV6-5 with TRBJ2-1; 8 bases align to TRBD2. Germline V CDR1 and CDR2: MNHEY, SVGAGI. After removal of 4 bases from V and 7 bases from J, the junction contained 9 bases not matched to a gene. There are 15 residues in the CDR3. CDR3 sequence: CASSFTSGELNEQFF. CDR3 in DNA: TGTGCCAGCAGTTTTACTAGCGGAGAACTAAATGAGCAGTTCTTC.

V usage is TRBV15 and J usage is TRBJ1-3, with D maybe TRBD1 (5 bases). The CDR3 loop spans 13 amino acids. Germline-derived CDR1 and CDR2 are LNHNV and YYDKDF (reference sequence). Trimming shortened V by 7 bases and J by 4 bases, and 11 bases separated the two germline ends. The CDR3 here is CATKFGAGNTIYF. In nucleotides, the CDR3 is TGTGCCACCAAATTTGGGGCCGGAAACACCATATATTTT.

This clone was seen a handful of times. The genes are TRBV5-5 and TRBJ2-7; 7 bases align to TRBD1. V shed 3 bases and J 3 bases; nucleotides not matched to a gene: 9. The CDR3 totals 15 residues. Per the germline V gene, CDR1 is SGHKS and CDR2 is YYEKEE (reference sequence). Here the CDR3 reads CASSSLTGIFYEQYF. CDR3 coding DNA: TGTGCCAGCAGCTCCTTGACAGGGATCTTCTACGAGCAGTACTTC.

This clone came up once. V is TRBV18 and J is TRBJ1-2, with 8 bases lining up with TRBD1. Losses at the gene ends were 3 bases for V and 1 base for J; bases not matched to a gene: 10. The CDR3 spans 17 residues. The germline V gene has CDR1 KGHSH and CDR2 LQKENI. The DNA for the CDR3 is TGTGCCAGCTCACCGGGATGGACAGGGAGAGTTAACTATGGCTACACCTTC. Its translation: CASSPGWTGRVNYGYTF. Supplemented by reference TRBV18 and TRBJ1-2, the full variable domain reads NAGVMQNPRHLVRRRGQEARLRCSPMKGHSHVYWYRQLPEEGLKFMVYLQKENIIDESGMPKERFSAEFPKEGPSILRIQQVVRGDSAAYFCASSPGWTGRVNYGYTFGSGTRLTVV.

The rearrangement uses TRBV19 and TRBJ1-1, with 9 bases aligning to TRBD1. The germline gives CDR1 LNHDA, CDR2 SQIVND (reference sequence). This CDR3 has 16 residues. V trimming: 4 bases; J trimming: 1 base; junction bases outside the gene matches: 7. The CDR3: CASSTRDRARNTEAFF. In DNA, the CDR3 is TGTGCCAGTAGTACAAGGGACAGGGCAAGGAACACTGAAGCTTTCTTT.

This chain links TRBV11-2 with TRBJ2-3, with a weak D call TRBD2 (6 bases). Trimming cost V 5 bases and J 6 bases, with 18 bases left between them. The CDR3 is 15 residues long. In germline, CDR1 is SGHAT, CDR2 FQNNGV. The CDR3 coding sequence is TGTGCCAGCAGCCCAAGCGTCGGGAGTAGCGATACGCAGTATTTT. It encodes CASSPSVGSSDTQYF.

Comments on this clone: The same CDR3 arises from other DNA sequences in this sample as well. This chain links TRBV27 with TRBJ1-5; possible D gene TRBD1, 5 bases. This CDR3 spans 16 amino acids. V shed 0 bases and J shed 1 base, with 10 bases lying between them. The V gene's germline CDR1 is MNHEY and CDR2 SMNVEV (reference sequence). The CDR3 bases are TGTGCCAGCAGTTTATCAGGAGGGGCAAGCAATCAGCCCCAGCATTTT. It translates to CASSLSGGASNQPQHF.

This clone was detected only once. The V call is TRBV7-2, the J call TRBJ1-1; TRBD1 matches 7 bases. This CDR3 has 16 residues. Germline V gives CDR1 SGHTA, CDR2 FQGNSA. Unmatched junction bases numbered 10, after V lost 2 bases and J lost 4 bases. As DNA, the CDR3 is TGTGCCAGCAGCTTAAGGGGGCACGGTTTAGCCACTGAAGCTTTCTTT. Protein product: CASSLRGHGLATEAFF.

The rearrangement joins TRBV7-2 to TRBJ2-1; TRBD1 matches at 8 bases. This CDR3 is 14 amino acids long. Losses at the gene ends were 2 bases for V and 7 bases for J; bases not matched to a gene: 4. Germline lookup yields CDR1 SGHTA and CDR2 FQGNSA. CDR3 sequence: CASSLRTGNNEQFF. The CDR3 DNA reads as TGTGCCAGCAGCTTAAGGACAGGGAATAATGAGCAGTTCTTC.

The V and J genes are TRBV9 and TRBJ1-2; D perhaps matches TRBD1 (6 bases). Germline values: CDR1 SGDLS, CDR2 YYNGEE. Trimming removed 3 bases from V and 0 bases from J, with 12 bases in between. The CDR3 consists of 15 residues. This CDR3 reads CASSAGTLTNYGYTF. CDR3 coding DNA: TGTGCCAGCAGCGCCGGGACACTTACTAACTATGGCTACACCTTC. Using reference TRBV9 and TRBJ1-2 for the parts outside the CDR3, the full variable domain is DSGVTQTPKHLITATGQRVTLRCSPRSGDLSVYWYQQSLDQGLQFLIQYYNGEERAKGNILERFSAQQFPDLHSELNLSSLELGDSALYFCASSAGTLTNYGYTFGSGTRLTVV.

The rearrangement joins TRBV27 to TRBJ1-5; D unclear. The CDR3 contains 17 residues. The germline V gene encodes CDR1 MNHEY and CDR2 SMNVEV (reference sequence). Deletions cut 5 bases from V and 0 bases from J, with 17 bases between. CDR3 amino acids: CASSPQPPDYSNQPQHF. CDR3 sequence (DNA): TGTGCCAGCAGTCCACAACCCCCCGATTATAGCAATCAGCCCCAGCATTTT.

Remarks on this clone: A much larger clone differs from this one at a single base, so this may be a read error. The sample contains more than one DNA sequence encoding this CDR3. The chain uses TRBV14 and TRBJ1-1, with a weak D call TRBD1 (5 bases). CDR1 SGHDN and CDR2 FVKESK come from the germline V gene. The germline V and J ends were trimmed by 4 bases and 1 base, with 7 bases remaining between them. The CDR3 extends over 13 amino acids. The chain's CDR3 is CASSLQENTEAFF. The CDR3 region has the DNA TGTGCCAGCAGCCTACAGGAGAACACTGAAGCTTTCTTT.

The chain uses TRBV6-5 and TRBJ1-1, with 7 bases matching TRBD1. Losses at the gene ends were 2 bases for V and 5 bases for J; bases not matched to a gene: 5. The CDR3 has 14 residues. Germline V gene data show CDR1 as MNHEY and CDR2 as SVGAGI. The CDR3 bases are TGTGCCAGCAGTTACCAGGGGGGCGAAACTGAAGCTTTCTTT. Translating it yields CASSYQGGETEAFF.

The chain combines TRBV19 with TRBJ2-2; TRBD1 agrees at 7 bases. Germline CDR1 and CDR2: LNHDA and SQIVND (reference sequence). CDR3 size: 16 residues. V lost 2 bases and J lost 7; bases outside the gene matches: 10. The CDR3 DNA reads as TGTGCCAGTAGTATAAGAGACAGGGTCCGAGTCGGGGAGCTGTTTTTT. Encoded protein: CASSIRDRVRVGELFF.

The chain links TRBV19 to TRBJ2-1, with a possible D match to TRBD1 (6 bases). The CDR3 runs 14 residues. Germline V gene data show CDR1 as LNHDA and CDR2 as SQIVND (reference sequence). Between the trimmed V and J ends, which lost 7 bases and 6 bases, there was a span of 16 bases. The chain's CDR3 is CASKQGSASNEQFF. CDR3 nucleotide sequence: TGTGCCAGTAAACAGGGTAGCGCCTCCAATGAGCAGTTCTTC.